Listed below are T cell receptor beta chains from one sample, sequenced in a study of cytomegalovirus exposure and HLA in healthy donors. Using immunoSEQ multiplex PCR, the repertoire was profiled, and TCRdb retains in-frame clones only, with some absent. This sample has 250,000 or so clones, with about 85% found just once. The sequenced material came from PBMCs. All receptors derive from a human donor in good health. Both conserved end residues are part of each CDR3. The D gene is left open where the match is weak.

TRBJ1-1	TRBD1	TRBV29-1	CSVVRGRWNTEAFF	TGCAGCGTTGTCAGGGGGCGTTGGAACACTGAAGCTTTCTTT
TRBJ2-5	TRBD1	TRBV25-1	CASTRTGSETQYF	TGTGCCAGCACCCGGACAGGCTCAGAGACCCAGTACTTC
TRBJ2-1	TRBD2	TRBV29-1	CSVNGLAEGGRGGNEQFF	TGCAGCGTAAATGGACTAGCGGAGGGGGGTAGGGGAGGGAATGAGCAGTTCTTC
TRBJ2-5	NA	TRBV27	CASRDSQETQYF	TGTGCCAGCAGAGACAGTCAAGAGACCCAGTACTTC
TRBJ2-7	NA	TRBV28	CASSLLDKTYEQYF	TGTGCCAGCAGTTTATTAGACAAGACCTACGAGCAGTACTTC
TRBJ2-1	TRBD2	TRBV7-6	CASSLARGQPGLAGGEQFF	TGTGCCAGCAGCTTAGCGCGTGGGCAACCGGGACTAGCGGGAGGTGAGCAGTTCTTC
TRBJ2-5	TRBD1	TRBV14	CASSQVAGTGVVQYF	TGTGCCAGCAGCCAAGTAGCCGGGACAGGGGTAGTGCAGTACTTC
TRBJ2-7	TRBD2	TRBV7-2	CASSLLTSAYEQYF	TGTGCCAGCAGCTTACTTACTAGCGCTTACGAGCAGTACTTC
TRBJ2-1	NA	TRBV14	CASSLSGLHLYNEQFF	TGTGCCAGCAGCCTTTCGGGACTCCACCTGTACAATGAGCAGTTCTTC
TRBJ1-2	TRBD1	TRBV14	CASSRNTGVGGYTF	TGTGCCAGCAGCCGGAACACAGGGGTCGGTGGCTACACCTTC
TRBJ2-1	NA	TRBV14	CASSRRGSEQFF	TGTGCCAGCAGCCGCAGGGGAAGTGAGCAGTTCTTC
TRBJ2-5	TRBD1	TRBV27	CASSGTGGLGTQYF	TGTGCCAGCAGTGGGACAGGGGGCTTAGGGACCCAGTACTTC
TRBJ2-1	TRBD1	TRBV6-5	CASSYSGQGANEQFF	TGTGCCAGCAGTTACTCGGGACAGGGGGCAAATGAGCAGTTCTTC
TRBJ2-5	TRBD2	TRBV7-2	CASSSALAIGGGEETQYF	TGTGCCAGCAGCTCCGCCCTCGCCATCGGGGGGGGAGAAGAGACCCAGTACTTC
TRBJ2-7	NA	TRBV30	CASVWYGFHEQYF	TGTGCCTCCGTGTGGTACGGTTTTCACGAGCAGTACTTC
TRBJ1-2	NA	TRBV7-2	CASSLSYRSTIYGYTF	TGTGCCAGCAGCTTATCGTACAGGAGCACGATTTATGGCTACACCTTC